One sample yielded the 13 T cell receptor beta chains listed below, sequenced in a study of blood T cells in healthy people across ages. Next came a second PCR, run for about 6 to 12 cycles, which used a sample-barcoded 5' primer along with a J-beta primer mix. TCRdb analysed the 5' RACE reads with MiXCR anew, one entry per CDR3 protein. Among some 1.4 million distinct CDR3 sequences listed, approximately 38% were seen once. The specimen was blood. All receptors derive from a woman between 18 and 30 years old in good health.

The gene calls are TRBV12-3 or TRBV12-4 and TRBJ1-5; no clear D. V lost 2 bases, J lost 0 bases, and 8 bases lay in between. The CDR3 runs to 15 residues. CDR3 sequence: CASSLRSYSNQPQHF. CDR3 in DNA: TGTGCCAGCAGTTTACGGTCTTATAGCAATCAGCCCCAGCATTTT.

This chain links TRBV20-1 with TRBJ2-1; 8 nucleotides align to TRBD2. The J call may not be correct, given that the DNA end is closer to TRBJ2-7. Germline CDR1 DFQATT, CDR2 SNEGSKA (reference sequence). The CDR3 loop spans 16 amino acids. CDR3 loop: CSARERGRITYNEQYF. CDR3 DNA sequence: TGCAGTGCTAGAGAACGCGGGAGGATAACCTACAATGAGCAGTACTTC.

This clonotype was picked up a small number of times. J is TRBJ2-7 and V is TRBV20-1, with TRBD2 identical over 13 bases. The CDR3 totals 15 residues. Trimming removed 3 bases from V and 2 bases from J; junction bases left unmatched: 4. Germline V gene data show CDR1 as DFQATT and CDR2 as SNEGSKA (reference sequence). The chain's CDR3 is CSASTGTSGTYEQYF. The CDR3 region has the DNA TGCAGTGCTAGTACCGGGACTAGCGGGACCTACGAGCAGTACTTC.

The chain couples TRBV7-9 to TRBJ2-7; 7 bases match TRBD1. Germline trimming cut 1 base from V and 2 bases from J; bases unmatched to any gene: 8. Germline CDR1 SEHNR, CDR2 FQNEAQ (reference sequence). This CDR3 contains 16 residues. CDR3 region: CASSLDPGQVTYEQYF. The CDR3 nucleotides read TGTGCCAGCAGCTTAGACCCCGGACAGGTAACCTACGAGCAGTACTTC.

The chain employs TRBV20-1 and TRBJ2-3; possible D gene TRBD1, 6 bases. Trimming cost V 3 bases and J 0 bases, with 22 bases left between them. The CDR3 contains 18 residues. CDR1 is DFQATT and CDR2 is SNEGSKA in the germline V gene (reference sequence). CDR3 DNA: TGCAGTGCTAGTAATCCAGGGGCGCCGCCTTATAGCACAGATACGCAGTATTTT. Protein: CSASNPGAPPYSTDTQYF.

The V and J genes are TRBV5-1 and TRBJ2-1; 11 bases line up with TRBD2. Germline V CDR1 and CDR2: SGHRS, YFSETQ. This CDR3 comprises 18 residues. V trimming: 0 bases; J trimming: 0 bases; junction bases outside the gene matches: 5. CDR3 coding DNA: TGCGCCAGCAGCTTGGGACTAGCGGGACGACTCTCCTACAATGAGCAGTTCTTC. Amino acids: CASSLGLAGRLSYNEQFF.

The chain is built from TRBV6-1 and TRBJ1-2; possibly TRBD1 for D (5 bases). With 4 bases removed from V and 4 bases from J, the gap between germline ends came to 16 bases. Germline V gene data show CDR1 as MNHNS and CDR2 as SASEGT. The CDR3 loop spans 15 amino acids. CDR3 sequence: CASSAGQVSSYGYTF. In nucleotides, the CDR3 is TGTGCCAGCAGTGCAGGACAAGTCTCAAGCTATGGCTACACCTTC.

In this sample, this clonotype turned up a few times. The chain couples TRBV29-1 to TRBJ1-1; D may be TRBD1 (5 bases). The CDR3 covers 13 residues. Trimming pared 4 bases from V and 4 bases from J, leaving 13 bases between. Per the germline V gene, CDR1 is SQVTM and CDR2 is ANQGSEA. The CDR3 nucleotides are TGCAGCGTTGGTAATGGGGCTCTCACTGAAGCTTTCTTT. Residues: CSVGNGALTEAFF. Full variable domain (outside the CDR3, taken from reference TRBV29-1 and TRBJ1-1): SAVISQKPSRDICQRGTSLTIQCQVDSQVTMMFWYRQQPGQSLTLIATANQGSEATYESGFVIDKFPISRPNLTFSTLTVSNMSPEDSSIYLCSVGNGALTEAFFGQGTRLTVV.

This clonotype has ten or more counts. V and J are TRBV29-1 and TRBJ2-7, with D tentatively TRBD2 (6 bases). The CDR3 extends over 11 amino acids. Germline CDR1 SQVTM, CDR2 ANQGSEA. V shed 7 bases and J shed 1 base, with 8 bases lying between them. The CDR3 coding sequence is TGCAGCGGGAGGGTTTCCTACGAGCAGTACTTC. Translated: CSGRVSYEQYF.

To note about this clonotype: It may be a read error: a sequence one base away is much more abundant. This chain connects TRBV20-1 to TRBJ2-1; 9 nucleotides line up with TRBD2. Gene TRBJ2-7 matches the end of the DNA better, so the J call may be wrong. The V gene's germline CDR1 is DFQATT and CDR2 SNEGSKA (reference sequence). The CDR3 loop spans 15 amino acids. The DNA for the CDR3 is TGCAGTGCTAGTTTGACTAGCGGAGGTTACAATGAGCAGTACTTC. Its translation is CSASLTSGGYNEQYF.

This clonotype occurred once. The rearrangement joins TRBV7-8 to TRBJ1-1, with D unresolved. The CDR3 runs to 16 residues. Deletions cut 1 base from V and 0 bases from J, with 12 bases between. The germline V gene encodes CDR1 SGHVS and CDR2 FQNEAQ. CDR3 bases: TGTGCCAGCAGCTTAGGCAGCTTTTACATGAACACTGAAGCTTTCTTT. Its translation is CASSLGSFYMNTEAFF.

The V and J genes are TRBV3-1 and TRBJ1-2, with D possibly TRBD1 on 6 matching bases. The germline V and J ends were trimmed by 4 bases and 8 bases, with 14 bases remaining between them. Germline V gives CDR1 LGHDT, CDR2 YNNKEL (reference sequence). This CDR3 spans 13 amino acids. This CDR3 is CASSRGTQGGYTF. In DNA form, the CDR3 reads TGTGCCAGCAGCCGGGGGACCCAGGGGGGCTACACCTTC.

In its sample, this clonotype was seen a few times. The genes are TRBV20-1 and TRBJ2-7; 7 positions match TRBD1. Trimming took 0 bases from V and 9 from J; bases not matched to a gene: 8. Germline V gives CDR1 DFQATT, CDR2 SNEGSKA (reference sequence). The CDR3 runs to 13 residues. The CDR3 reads CSARDRDSSLQYF. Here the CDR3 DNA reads TGCAGTGCTAGAGATCGGGACAGCTCCTTGCAGTACTTC.